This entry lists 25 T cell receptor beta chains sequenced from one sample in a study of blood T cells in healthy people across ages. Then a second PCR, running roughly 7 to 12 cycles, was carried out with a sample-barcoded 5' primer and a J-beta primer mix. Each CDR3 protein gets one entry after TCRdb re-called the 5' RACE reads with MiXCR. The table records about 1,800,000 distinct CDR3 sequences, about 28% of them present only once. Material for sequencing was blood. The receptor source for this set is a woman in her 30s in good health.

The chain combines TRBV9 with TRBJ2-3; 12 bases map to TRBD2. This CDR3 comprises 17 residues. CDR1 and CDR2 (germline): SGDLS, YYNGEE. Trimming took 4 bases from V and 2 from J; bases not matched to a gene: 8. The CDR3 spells CASSTGTSGRITDTQYF. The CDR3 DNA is TGTGCCAGCAGCACCGGGACTAGCGGGCGTATCACAGATACGCAGTATTTT.

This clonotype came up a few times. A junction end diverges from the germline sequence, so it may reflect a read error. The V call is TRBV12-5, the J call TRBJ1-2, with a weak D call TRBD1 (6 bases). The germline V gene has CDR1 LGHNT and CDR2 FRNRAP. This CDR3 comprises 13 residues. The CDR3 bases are TGCGCTAGTGCCGGAGGGGGTAACTATGGCTACACCTTC. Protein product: CASAGGGNYGYTF.

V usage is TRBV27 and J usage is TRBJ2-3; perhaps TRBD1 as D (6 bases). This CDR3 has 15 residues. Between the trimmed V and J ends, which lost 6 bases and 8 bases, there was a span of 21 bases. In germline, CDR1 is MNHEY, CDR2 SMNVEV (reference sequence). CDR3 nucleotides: TGTGCCAGCAGGATGCAGGGGACCTCAGAGGGTACGCAGTATTTT. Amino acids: CASRMQGTSEGTQYF.

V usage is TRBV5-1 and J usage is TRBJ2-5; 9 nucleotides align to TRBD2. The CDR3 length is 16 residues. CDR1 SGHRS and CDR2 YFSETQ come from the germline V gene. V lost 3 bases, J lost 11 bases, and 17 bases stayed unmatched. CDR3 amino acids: CASSSAQGLAMSEQYF. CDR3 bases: TGCGCCAGCAGCTCGGCCCAGGGACTAGCTATGAGTGAGCAGTACTTC.

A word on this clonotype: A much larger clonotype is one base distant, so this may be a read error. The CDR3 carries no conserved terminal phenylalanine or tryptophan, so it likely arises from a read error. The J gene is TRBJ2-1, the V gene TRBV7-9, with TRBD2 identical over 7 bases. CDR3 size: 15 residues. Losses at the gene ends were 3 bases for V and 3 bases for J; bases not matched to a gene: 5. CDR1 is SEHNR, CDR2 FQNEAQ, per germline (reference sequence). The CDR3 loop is CASSLGGQFYNEQFL. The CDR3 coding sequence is TGTGCCAGCAGCTTGGGAGGGCAATTCTACAATGAGCAGTTCCTC.

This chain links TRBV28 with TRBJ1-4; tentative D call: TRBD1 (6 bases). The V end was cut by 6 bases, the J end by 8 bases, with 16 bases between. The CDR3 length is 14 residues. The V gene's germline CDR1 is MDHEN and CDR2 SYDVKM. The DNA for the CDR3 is TGTGCCAGCAGATTAAGACAGGACCAGGAAAAACTGTTTTTT. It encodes CASRLRQDQEKLFF.

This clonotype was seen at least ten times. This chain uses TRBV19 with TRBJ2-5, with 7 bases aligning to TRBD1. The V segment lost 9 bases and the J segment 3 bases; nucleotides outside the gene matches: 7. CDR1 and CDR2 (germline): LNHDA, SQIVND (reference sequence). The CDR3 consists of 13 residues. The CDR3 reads CASRGTAEETQYF. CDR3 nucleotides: TGTGCCAGCCGTGGGACAGCGGAAGAGACCCAGTACTTC.

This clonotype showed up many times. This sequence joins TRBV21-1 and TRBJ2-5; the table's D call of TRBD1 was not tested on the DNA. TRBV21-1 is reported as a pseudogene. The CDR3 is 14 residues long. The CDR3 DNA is TGTGCCAGCTCATATGGGGCGGTCCAAGAGACCCAGTACTTC. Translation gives CASSYGAVQETQYF.

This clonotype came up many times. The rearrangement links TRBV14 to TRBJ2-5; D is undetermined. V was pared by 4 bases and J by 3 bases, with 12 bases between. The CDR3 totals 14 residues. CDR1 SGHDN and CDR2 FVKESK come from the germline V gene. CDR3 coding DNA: TGTGCCAGCAGCCTCCGTCAGGCAGAAGAGACCCAGTACTTC. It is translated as CASSLRQAEETQYF.

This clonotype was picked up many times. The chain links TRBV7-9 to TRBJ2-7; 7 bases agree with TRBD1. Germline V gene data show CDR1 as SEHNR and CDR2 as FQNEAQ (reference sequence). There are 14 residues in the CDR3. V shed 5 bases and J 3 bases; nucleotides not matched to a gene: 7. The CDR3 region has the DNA TGTGCCAGCAGCAGACAGGGAGTCGGCTACGAGCAGTACTTC. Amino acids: CASSRQGVGYEQYF.

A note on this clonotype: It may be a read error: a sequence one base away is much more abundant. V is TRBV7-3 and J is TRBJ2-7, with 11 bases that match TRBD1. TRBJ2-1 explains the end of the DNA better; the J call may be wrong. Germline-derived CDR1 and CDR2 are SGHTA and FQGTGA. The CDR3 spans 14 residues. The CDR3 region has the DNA TGTGCCAGCAGCTCAGTCGGGACAGGGGGAGAGCAGTTCTTC. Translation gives CASSSVGTGGEQFF.

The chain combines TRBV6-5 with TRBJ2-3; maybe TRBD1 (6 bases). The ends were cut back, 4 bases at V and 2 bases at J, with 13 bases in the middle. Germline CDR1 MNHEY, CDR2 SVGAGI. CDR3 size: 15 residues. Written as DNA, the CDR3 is TGTGCCAGCAGTTCTGAGGACAGAAACACAGATACGCAGTATTTT. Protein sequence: CASSSEDRNTDTQYF.

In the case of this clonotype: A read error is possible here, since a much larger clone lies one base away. The CDR3 here is CASRAGLYGYTF. The CDR3 nucleotides read TGTGCCAGCAGGGCGGGTCTGTATGGCTACACCTTC. The rearrangement uses TRBV6-5 and TRBJ1-2; no firm D call. Trimming took off 6 bases at V and 5 bases at J, with 10 bases between the two ends. The V gene's germline CDR1 is MNHEY and CDR2 SVGAGI. The CDR3 consists of 12 residues.

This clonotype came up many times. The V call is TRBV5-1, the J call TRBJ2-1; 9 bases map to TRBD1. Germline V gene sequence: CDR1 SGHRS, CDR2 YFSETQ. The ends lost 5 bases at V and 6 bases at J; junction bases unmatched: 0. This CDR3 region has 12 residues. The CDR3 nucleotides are TGCGCCAGCAGGGGACAGGGCAATGAGCAGTTCTTC. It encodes CASRGQGNEQFF.

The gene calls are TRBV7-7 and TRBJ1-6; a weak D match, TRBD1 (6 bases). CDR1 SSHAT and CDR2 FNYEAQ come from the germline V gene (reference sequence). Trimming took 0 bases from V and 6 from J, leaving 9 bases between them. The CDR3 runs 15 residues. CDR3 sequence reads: CASSLAQGSNSPLHF. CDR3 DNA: TGTGCCAGCAGCTTAGCACAGGGAAGTAATTCACCCCTCCACTTT.

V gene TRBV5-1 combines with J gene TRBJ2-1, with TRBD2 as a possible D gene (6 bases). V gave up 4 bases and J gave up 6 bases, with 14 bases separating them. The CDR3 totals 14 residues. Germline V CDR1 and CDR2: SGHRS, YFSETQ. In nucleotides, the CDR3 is TGCGCCAGCAGCAATGCCCGGGACTCCAATGAGCAGTTCTTC. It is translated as CASSNARDSNEQFF.

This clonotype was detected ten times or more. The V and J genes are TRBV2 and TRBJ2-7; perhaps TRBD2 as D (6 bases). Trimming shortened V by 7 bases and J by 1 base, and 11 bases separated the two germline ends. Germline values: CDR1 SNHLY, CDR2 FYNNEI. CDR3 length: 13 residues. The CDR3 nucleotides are TGTGCCAGCACGGGACTGGGATCCTACGAGCAGTACTTC. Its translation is CASTGLGSYEQYF.

This CDR3 is CASRGTSPVNEQYF. Here the CDR3 DNA reads TGTGCCAGCAGGGGGACTAGCCCAGTCAATGAGCAGTACTTC. V gene TRBV2 combines with J gene TRBJ2-7; 9 positions agree with TRBD2. The CDR3 loop spans 14 amino acids. Unmatched junction bases numbered 10, after V lost 6 bases and J lost 7 bases. Germline CDR1 reads SNHLY; CDR2 reads FYNNEI.

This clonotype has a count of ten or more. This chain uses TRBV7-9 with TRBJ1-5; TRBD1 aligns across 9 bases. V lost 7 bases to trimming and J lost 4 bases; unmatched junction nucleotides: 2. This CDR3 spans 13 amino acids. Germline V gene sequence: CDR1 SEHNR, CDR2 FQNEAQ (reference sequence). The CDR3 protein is CASTGTGNQPQHF. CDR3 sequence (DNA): TGTGCCAGCACAGGGACAGGGAATCAGCCCCAGCATTTT.

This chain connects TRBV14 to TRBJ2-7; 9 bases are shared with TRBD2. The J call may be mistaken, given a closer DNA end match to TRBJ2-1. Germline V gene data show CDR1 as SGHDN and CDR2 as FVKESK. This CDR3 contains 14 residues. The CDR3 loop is CASSQGLAGAQQFF. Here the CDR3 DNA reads TGTGCCAGCAGCCAAGGCTTAGCGGGGGCGCAGCAGTTCTTC.

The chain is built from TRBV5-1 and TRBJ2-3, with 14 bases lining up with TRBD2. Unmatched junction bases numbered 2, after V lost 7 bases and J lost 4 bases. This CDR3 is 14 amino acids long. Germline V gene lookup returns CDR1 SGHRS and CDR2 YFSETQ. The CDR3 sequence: CASGTSGGSDTQYF. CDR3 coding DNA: TGCGCCAGCGGGACTAGCGGGGGATCAGATACGCAGTATTTT.

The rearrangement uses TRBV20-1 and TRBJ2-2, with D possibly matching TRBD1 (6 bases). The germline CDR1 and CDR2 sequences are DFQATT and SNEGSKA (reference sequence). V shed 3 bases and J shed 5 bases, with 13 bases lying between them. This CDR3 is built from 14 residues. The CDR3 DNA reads TGCAGTGCTAGGTCACAGGGTAGTACCGGGGAGCTGTTTTTT. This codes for CSARSQGSTGELFF.

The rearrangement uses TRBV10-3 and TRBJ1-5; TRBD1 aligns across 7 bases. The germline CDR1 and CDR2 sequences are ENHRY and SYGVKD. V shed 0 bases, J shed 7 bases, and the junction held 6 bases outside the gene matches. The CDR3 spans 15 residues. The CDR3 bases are TGTGCCATCAGTGAGTCGGCAGGGGGAGGGCAGCCCCAGCATTTT. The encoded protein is CAISESAGGGQPQHF.

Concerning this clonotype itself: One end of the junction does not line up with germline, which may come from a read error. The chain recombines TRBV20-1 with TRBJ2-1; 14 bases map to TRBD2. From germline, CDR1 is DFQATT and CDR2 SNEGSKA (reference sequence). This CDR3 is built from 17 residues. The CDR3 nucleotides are TGCCGTGCTGGAGATCCCTGGACTAGCGGGAGGTCAAGTGAGCAGTTCTTC. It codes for CRAGDPWTSGRSSEQFF.

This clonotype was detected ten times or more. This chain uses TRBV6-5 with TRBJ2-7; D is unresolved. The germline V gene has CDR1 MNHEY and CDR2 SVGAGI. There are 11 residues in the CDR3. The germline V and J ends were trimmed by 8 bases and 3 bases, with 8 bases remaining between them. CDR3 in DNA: TGTGCCAGCGGACCCTACTACGAGCAGTACTTC. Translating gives CASGPYYEQYF.